The 20 T cell receptor beta chains below all came from one sample that was sequenced in a study of control samples from healthy donors and cancer patients. Measured with immunoSEQ multiplex PCR; TCRdb has only the in-frame clones, and not every one. In the table there are 25,000 to 30,000 clones, approximately 87% of which are singletons. Sequencing was performed on PBMCs. The receptor source for this set is a woman aged 40 to 55 with lung cancer.

The CDR3 coding sequence is TGTGCCAGCAGGGGACCGCCGAGGGAGACCCAGTACTTC. Translating gives CASRGPPRETQYF. V is TRBV28 and J is TRBJ2-5; D may correspond to TRBD1 or TRBD2 (5 bases each). The CDR3 has 13 residues. V dropped 6 bases and J dropped 5 bases, with 13 bases sitting between them. The germline V gene encodes CDR1 MDHEN and CDR2 SYDVKM.

The chain is built from TRBV7-3 and TRBJ1-1; D is ambiguous. The CDR3 runs 13 residues. Trimming shortened V by 3 bases and J by 1 base, and 6 bases separated the two germline ends. The germline gives CDR1 SGHTA, CDR2 FQGTGA. The DNA for the CDR3 is TGTGCCAGCAGCTTCCAAAAGAACACTGAAGCTTTCTTT. It translates to CASSFQKNTEAFF. Drawing the rest from reference TRBV7-3 and TRBJ1-1, the complete variable domain is GAGVSQTPSNKVTEKGKYVELRCDPISGHTALYWYRQSLGQGPEFLIYFQGTGAADDSGLPNDRFFAVRPEGSVSTLKIQRTERGDSAVYLCASSFQKNTEAFFGQGTRLTVV.

The chain recombines TRBV27 with TRBJ2-3; D gene unclear. Germline CDR1 reads MNHEY; CDR2 reads SMNVEV (reference sequence). Trimming cost V 6 bases and J 1 base, with 11 bases left between them. The CDR3 runs to 14 residues. The chain's CDR3 is CASRIGDRTDTQYF. CDR3 coding DNA: TGTGCCAGCAGGATTGGGGATCGCACAGATACGCAGTATTTT.

This rearrangement joins TRBV28 to TRBJ1-1; D is ambiguous. V dropped 6 bases and J dropped 10 bases, with 15 bases sitting between them. The CDR3 contains 12 residues. Per germline, CDR1 MDHEN and CDR2 SYDVKM. The CDR3 spells CASSKSRTGAFF. In nucleotides, the CDR3 is TGTGCCAGCAGCAAGAGTAGGACCGGAGCTTTCTTT.

There are a few counts of this clone. The chain recombines TRBV4-2 with TRBJ2-5, with D possibly TRBD2 on 6 matching bases. The V gene's germline CDR1 is LGHNA and CDR2 YNFKEQ. This CDR3 comprises 16 residues. The V gene lost 5 bases and the J gene lost 0 bases, with 16 bases spanning the gap. The CDR3 region has the DNA TGTGCCAGCAGCAAATACCTCGGACTAAACCAAGAGACCCAGTACTTC. Its protein is CASSKYLGLNQETQYF.

The V and J genes are TRBV28 and TRBJ2-4; 10 bases line up with TRBD1. Germline CDR1 is MDHEN and CDR2 is SYDVKM. J was trimmed by 0 bases and V by 5 bases; bases with no gene match: 1. The CDR3 spans 15 residues. As DNA, the CDR3 is TGTGCCAGCAGTGGGACAGGGGAAGCCAAAAACATTCAGTACTTC. Its protein is CASSGTGEAKNIQYF.

The genes are TRBV20-1 and TRBJ1-5; no firm D call. The CDR3 extends over 13 amino acids. The V end was cut by 3 bases, the J end by 3 bases, with 9 bases between. The germline V gene encodes CDR1 DFQATT and CDR2 SNEGSKA (reference sequence). Here the CDR3 reads CSASVMINQPQHF. CDR3 sequence (DNA): TGCAGTGCTAGTGTAATGATCAATCAGCCCCAGCATTTT.

The V and J genes are TRBV19 and TRBJ1-2, with D maybe TRBD1 (6 bases). Trimming left V 3 bases short and J 8 bases short, with 13 bases between. Germline CDR1 is LNHDA and CDR2 is SQIVND (reference sequence). The CDR3 length is 13 residues. CDR3 sequence (DNA): TGTGCCAGTAGTATTATTGCAGGGGCCGGCTACACCTTC. It is translated as CASSIIAGAGYTF. Together with reference TRBV19 and TRBJ1-2, the CDR3 gives the full variable domain: DGGITQSPKYLFRKEGQNVTLSCEQNLNHDAMYWYRQDPGQGLRLIYYSQIVNDFQKGDIAEGYSVSREKKESFPLTVTSAQKNPTAFYLCASSIIAGAGYTFGSGTRLTVV.

This sequence joins TRBV7-3 and TRBJ2-1; TRBD2 matches at 10 bases. Per germline, CDR1 SGHTA and CDR2 FQGTGA. J lost 2 bases, V lost 6 bases, and 4 bases had no gene match. The CDR3 totals 15 residues. CDR3 region: CASRKTSGTYNEQFF. Here the CDR3 DNA reads TGTGCCAGCAGAAAAACTAGCGGGACCTACAATGAGCAGTTCTTC.

This chain connects TRBV6-1 to TRBJ1-5, with D possibly being TRBD1 (6 bases). V was shortened by 2 bases and J by 2 bases, with 7 bases between the two germline ends. Looked up from germline, CDR1 is MNHNS and CDR2 is SASEGT. The CDR3 has 14 residues. CDR3 region: CASSETGRNQPQHF. Written as DNA, the CDR3 is TGTGCCAGCAGTGAAACAGGGCGCAATCAGCCCCAGCATTTT.

The rearrangement links TRBV14 to TRBJ1-2; D call uncertain. CDR1 and CDR2 from the germline V gene are SGHDN and FVKESK. Trimming removed 4 bases from V and 8 bases from J, with 14 bases in between. This CDR3 is built from 13 residues. CDR3 nucleotides: TGTGCCAGCAGCCCAAGATTACGAGACGGCTACACCTTC. It specifies CASSPRLRDGYTF.

The chain links TRBV7-2 to TRBJ2-5; 7 bases are shared with TRBD1. Per germline, CDR1 SGHTA and CDR2 FQGNSA. The CDR3 is 15 amino acids. The V gene end was trimmed by 2 bases and the J gene end by 2 bases; junction bases not matched to a gene: 5. This CDR3 is CASSLSGTEQETQYF. CDR3 nucleotide sequence: TGTGCCAGCAGCTTATCCGGGACAGAACAAGAGACCCAGTACTTC.

Points on this clone: At the DNA level, this CDR3 is encoded by other sequences in the same sample as well. The chain combines TRBV2 with TRBJ1-1; D is undetermined. The CDR3 runs 11 residues. Deletions cut 0 bases from V and 8 bases from J, with 4 bases between. The germline gives CDR1 SNHLY, CDR2 FYNNEI. In DNA, the CDR3 is TGTGCCAGCAGTGAAGCTCTCGAAGCTTTCTTT. Amino acids: CASSEALEAFF.

The chain has TRBV3-1 (or the pseudogene TRBV3-2) and TRBJ2-5; 15 bases agree with TRBD2. CDR1 and CDR2 (germline): LGHDT, YNNKEL (reference sequence). Trimming at V came to 3 bases and at J to 5 bases, leaving 16 bases not matched to a gene. This CDR3 region has 20 residues. CDR3 nucleotide sequence: TGTGCCAGCAGCCACGAACCGGGACTAGCGGGGGGAAATTTCGGGGAGACCCAGTACTTC. Encoded protein: CASSHEPGLAGGNFGETQYF.

This clone has just a few counts. The chain joins TRBV2 to TRBJ1-6; D is ambiguous. V lost 6 bases and J lost 6, with 6 bases in between. This CDR3 spans 12 amino acids. CDR1 and CDR2 from the germline V gene are SNHLY and FYNNEI. CDR3 in amino acids: CASRRVNSPLHF. The CDR3 DNA reads as TGTGCCAGCAGACGGGTTAATTCACCCCTCCACTTT.

This sequence joins TRBV27 and TRBJ1-2; maybe TRBD1 (5 bases). The CDR3 extends over 13 amino acids. V gave up 4 bases and J gave up 4 bases, with 10 bases separating them. Germline V gene data show CDR1 as MNHEY and CDR2 as SMNVEV (reference sequence). CDR3 nucleotides: TGTGCCAGCAGTTCCCCGGGGGGCTATGGCTACACCTTC. Its translation: CASSSPGGYGYTF.

The V gene is TRBV12-3 or TRBV12-4, the J gene TRBJ1-5; D remains ambiguous. The CDR3 runs 13 residues. V was shortened by 1 base and J by 3 bases, with 4 bases between the two germline ends. The CDR3 region is CASSLGTNQPQHF. In DNA form, the CDR3 reads TGTGCCAGCAGTTTAGGGACCAATCAGCCCCAGCATTTT.

The rearrangement joins TRBV4-2 to TRBJ2-3; D is possibly TRBD1 or TRBD2 (5 bases each). Germline V CDR1 and CDR2: LGHNA, YNFKEQ. The ends were cut back, 1 base at V and 4 bases at J, with 9 bases in the middle. CDR3 length: 14 residues. The CDR3 loop reads CASSQVGDPDTQYF. In DNA form, the CDR3 reads TGTGCCAGCAGCCAAGTAGGGGACCCAGATACGCAGTATTTT.

The J gene is TRBJ2-5, the V gene TRBV11-2; no clear D gene. The germline CDR1 and CDR2 sequences are SGHAT and FQNNGV. The CDR3 totals 14 residues. V lost 1 base, J lost 5 bases, and 11 bases lay in between. The CDR3 here is CASSLGFGQETQYF. The CDR3 coding sequence is TGTGCCAGCAGCTTAGGTTTTGGTCAGGAGACCCAGTACTTC.

V gene TRBV18 combines with J gene TRBJ1-4; D remains ambiguous. CDR1 is KGHSH and CDR2 is LQKENI in the germline V gene. The CDR3 totals 16 residues. The germline V and J ends were trimmed by 5 bases and 4 bases, with 17 bases remaining between them. The CDR3 here is CASSRLVRGINEKLFF. The CDR3 DNA sequence: TGTGCCAGCTCAAGATTAGTGCGGGGAATTAATGAAAAACTGTTTTTT. The full variable domain, in which reference TRBV18 and TRBJ1-4 provide the parts outside the CDR3, is NAGVMQNPRHLVRRRGQEARLRCSPMKGHSHVYWYRQLPEEGLKFMVYLQKENIIDESGMPKERFSAEFPKEGPSILRIQQVVRGDSAAYFCASSRLVRGINEKLFFGSGTQLSVL.